One and the same sample provided the 15 T cell receptor beta chains below, sequenced in a study of T-cell reconstitution after alpha-beta-depleted transplantation in children. For TCRbeta, the library was prepared with unique molecular identifiers. TCRdb re-called the PCR reads through MiXCR, storing one row per CDR3 protein. The sample has around 210,000 distinct CDR3 sequences, about 7% seen once. Sequencing was performed on PBMCs, taken before TCRalphabeta/CD19-depleted stem cell transplant. The source of these receptors is a boy under 10 years old with acute lymphoblastic leukemia, due to receive a stem cell transplant.

The rearrangement links TRBV15 to TRBJ2-1; D is unclear. Germline CDR1 and CDR2: LNHNV and YYDKDF (reference sequence). V was trimmed by 0 bases and J by 8 bases, leaving 8 bases between them. CDR3 size: 13 residues. The CDR3 DNA follows: TGTGCCACCAGCAGAGAGCCCGAGGATGAGCAGTTCTTC. It translates to CATSREPEDEQFF.

This clonotype was counted many times. The genes are TRBV25-1 and TRBJ1-2; D perhaps matches TRBD1 (5 bases). The CDR3 extends over 15 amino acids. Deletions cut 3 bases from V and 4 bases from J, with 15 bases between. The germline gives CDR1 MGHDK, CDR2 SYGVNS. This CDR3 reads CASSDNRGAAYGYTF. The CDR3 DNA is TGTGCCAGCAGTGATAATCGTGGGGCGGCCTATGGCTACACCTTC.

This clonotype was picked up many times. The V call is TRBV29-1, the J call TRBJ2-3; 7 bases fit TRBD2. In germline, CDR1 is SQVTM, CDR2 ANQGSEA. The CDR3 loop spans 14 amino acids. The J segment lost 4 bases and the V segment lost 4 bases, leaving 8 bases of the junction unmatched. Here the CDR3 DNA reads TGCAGCGTTGCCCGCGGGAGTCAGGCAGATACGCAGTATTTT. Amino acids: CSVARGSQADTQYF.

In this sample, this clonotype turned up many times. This sequence joins TRBV11-2 and TRBJ2-3; D may match TRBD1 or TRBD2 (5 bases each). Germline V gene sequence: CDR1 SGHAT, CDR2 FQNNGV. CDR3 length equals 18 residues. V gave up 5 bases and J gave up 2 bases, with 23 bases separating them. Written as DNA, the CDR3 is TGTGCCAGCAGCCCCAACCGGCTCCGGGGCTCCTACACAGATACGCAGTATTTT. Translation: CASSPNRLRGSYTDTQYF.

The sample holds many counts of this clonotype. The rearrangement joins TRBV28 to TRBJ1-2; 7 bases align to TRBD1. The germline CDR1 and CDR2 sequences are MDHEN and SYDVKM. The CDR3 has 13 residues. V lost 4 bases to trimming and J lost 8 bases; unmatched junction nucleotides: 7. The CDR3 protein is CASSSLRGQGYTF. Written as DNA, the CDR3 is TGTGCCAGCAGTTCTCTAAGGGGGCAGGGCTACACCTTC.

Many counts were recorded for this clonotype. This chain links TRBV7-3 with TRBJ1-1; D might be TRBD1 (5 bases). The germline CDR1 and CDR2 sequences are SGHTA and FQGTGA. Trimming removed 6 bases from V and 4 bases from J, with 12 bases in between. The CDR3 runs to 13 residues. This CDR3 reads CASSSQGGTEAFF. The CDR3 nucleotides are TGTGCCAGCAGTTCGCAGGGTGGCACTGAAGCTTTCTTT.

This clonotype has at least ten counts. This rearrangement joins TRBV20-1 to TRBJ1-1; no clear D. The length of the CDR3 is 16 residues. Germline V gene sequence: CDR1 DFQATT, CDR2 SNEGSKA (reference sequence). The ends were cut back, 0 bases at V and 1 base at J, with 15 bases in the middle. The CDR3 sequence: CSAREPLRAGNTEAFF. DNA for the CDR3: TGCAGTGCTAGAGAGCCCTTGAGGGCGGGGAACACTGAAGCTTTCTTT.

This clonotype was found many times. V and J are TRBV3-1 and TRBJ2-2, with D unclear. The V and J ends lost 1 base and 6 bases respectively, with 9 bases between them. The germline CDR1 and CDR2 sequences are LGHDT and YNNKEL (reference sequence). CDR3 length: 14 amino acids. Written as DNA, the CDR3 is TGTGCCAGCAGCCAAGTTGGGTACCCCGGGGAGCTGTTTTTT. Protein product: CASSQVGYPGELFF.

The CDR3 region has the DNA TGTGCCAGCAGCCGTGGGGAGGATACGCAGTATTTT. Protein sequence: CASSRGEDTQYF. The gene calls are TRBV7-9 and TRBJ2-3, with a tentative D call TRBD2 (5 bases). The CDR3 runs to 12 residues. Deletions cut 5 bases from V and 6 bases from J, with 9 bases between. Looked up from germline, CDR1 is SEHNR and CDR2 is FQNEAQ (reference sequence).

The genes are TRBV4-3 and TRBJ2-2; D is ambiguous. The CDR3 has 17 amino acids. Germline lookup yields CDR1 LGHNA and CDR2 YSLEER. The V and J ends lost 0 bases and 4 bases respectively, with 15 bases between them. The CDR3 DNA reads as TGCGCCAGCAGCCAAGATATCTCGACAACAGCCACCGGGGAGCTGTTTTTT. The encoded protein is CASSQDISTTATGELFF.

J is TRBJ1-6 and V is TRBV20-1; a possible D gene is TRBD1 (5 bases). The CDR3 runs 17 residues. V was pared by 1 base and J by 7 bases, with 20 bases between. Germline CDR1 is DFQATT and CDR2 is SNEGSKA (reference sequence). The CDR3 spells CSARAWKGASTNSPLHF. The DNA of the CDR3 is TGCAGTGCTAGAGCTTGGAAAGGGGCTTCTACGAATTCACCCCTCCACTTT.

This clonotype was observed at least ten times. The chain employs TRBV9 and TRBJ2-7; the match to TRBD2 covers 10 bases. V lost 0 bases to trimming and J lost 3 bases; unmatched junction nucleotides: 9. This CDR3 has 17 residues. Germline V gene sequence: CDR1 SGDLS, CDR2 YYNGEE. The DNA for the CDR3 is TGTGCCAGCAGCGTAGAAGCGGGGGGGCTCTACTACTACGAGCAGTACTTC. Translating gives CASSVEAGGLYYYEQYF. The full variable domain, in which reference TRBV9 and TRBJ2-7 provide the parts outside the CDR3, is DSGVTQTPKHLITATGQRVTLRCSPRSGDLSVYWYQQSLDQGLQFLIQYYNGEERAKGNILERFSAQQFPDLHSELNLSSLELGDSALYFCASSVEAGGLYYYEQYFGPGTRLTVT.

This clonotype showed up many times. This chain uses TRBV20-1 with TRBJ2-4; D is unclear. This CDR3 region has 14 residues. The germline V and J ends were trimmed by 0 bases and 0 bases, with 6 bases remaining between them. CDR1 and CDR2 (germline): DFQATT, SNEGSKA (reference sequence). The chain's CDR3 is CSAREQLAKNIQYF. The CDR3 nucleotides are TGCAGTGCTAGAGAGCAGTTAGCCAAAAACATTCAGTACTTC.

This clonotype was detected ten times or more. The chain joins TRBV27 to TRBJ2-7, with TRBD2 as a possible D gene (5 bases). The CDR3 sequence is 11 residues long. Germline loops: CDR1 MNHEY, CDR2 SMNVEV (reference sequence). V lost 3 bases to trimming and J lost 6 bases, with 6 bases between them. The CDR3 bases are TGTGCCAGCAGTTTCCGGGGCGAGCAGTACTTC. It is translated as CASSFRGEQYF.

This clonotype was counted many times. The rearrangement joins TRBV27 to TRBJ1-5, with no clear D. The CDR3 extends over 14 amino acids. Germline CDR1 is MNHEY and CDR2 is SMNVEV (reference sequence). The germline V and J ends were trimmed by 2 bases and 0 bases, with 5 bases remaining between them. The CDR3 sequence: CASSLVYSNQPQHF. As DNA, the CDR3 is TGTGCCAGCAGTTTAGTTTATAGCAATCAGCCCCAGCATTTT.